Presented here are 7 T cell receptor beta chains from one specimen sequenced in a study of T cells in localized non-small cell lung cancer. Using immunoSEQ multiplex PCR, the repertoire was profiled, and TCRdb retains in-frame clones only, with some absent. The table includes about 20,000 clones, about 90% detected once. The sequenced sample was peripheral blood, obtained before any cancer treatment. The source is a male donor aged 60 or over with stage I squamous cell lung carcinoma.

The chain couples TRBV5-6 to TRBJ1-5; TRBD1 agrees at 9 bases. Germline V lookup: CDR1 SGHDT, CDR2 YYEEEE. This CDR3 is built from 16 residues. The junction had 11 bases not matched to a gene; V was cut back by 3 bases and J by 7 bases. CDR3 loop: CASSSRPGTGIQPQHF. In DNA form, the CDR3 reads TGTGCCAGCAGCTCACGTCCCGGGACAGGGATCCAGCCCCAGCATTTT. The full variable domain, completed using reference TRBV5-6 and TRBJ1-5, is DAGVTQSPTHLIKTRGQQVTLRCSPKSGHDTVSWYQQALGQGPQFIFQYYEEEERQRGNFPDRFSGHQFPNYSSELNVNALLLGDSALYLCASSSRPGTGIQPQHFGDGTRLSIL.

CDR3 protein: CASSVSPQETQYF. The CDR3 region has the DNA TGTGCCAGCAGCGTAAGCCCACAAGAGACCCAGTACTTC. V is TRBV9 and J is TRBJ2-5, with no clear D. Germline-derived CDR1 and CDR2 are SGDLS and YYNGEE. This CDR3 is 13 amino acids long. The V end lost 1 base, the J end lost 2 bases, and 6 bases lay between the germline ends.

This chain joins TRBV2 and TRBJ2-3; no clear D gene. V gave up 3 bases and J gave up 2 bases, with 6 bases separating them. The CDR3 is 13 residues long. CDR1 and CDR2 (germline): SNHLY, FYNNEI. This CDR3 is CASSEESTDTQYF. CDR3 bases: TGTGCCAGCAGTGAGGAGTCCACAGATACGCAGTATTTT. Looking up the rest from reference TRBV2 and TRBJ2-3 gives the full variable domain: EPEVTQTPSHQVTQMGQEVILRCVPISNHLYFYWYRQILGQKVEFLVSFYNNEISEKSEIFDDQFSVERPDGSNFTLKIRSTKLEDSAMYFCASSEESTDTQYFGPGTRLTVL.

This rearrangement joins TRBV19 to TRBJ1-2, with a weak D call TRBD1 (5 bases). CDR3 size: 13 residues. The germline V and J ends were trimmed by 7 bases and 2 bases, with 11 bases remaining between them. The germline V gene has CDR1 LNHDA and CDR2 SQIVND (reference sequence). The CDR3 DNA is TGTGCCAGTACCTTCCGGGGGAACTATGGCTACACCTTC. It yields the protein CASTFRGNYGYTF.

This clone was seen once. The chain links TRBV6-1 to TRBJ1-2; D uncertain. The V gene lost 4 bases and the J gene lost 5 bases, with 14 bases spanning the gap. This CDR3 has 14 residues. Per the germline V gene, CDR1 is MNHNS and CDR2 is SASEGT. The CDR3 DNA follows: TGTGCCAGCAGTGTCGGCGCAGGAGGGTATGGCTACACCTTC. Protein sequence: CASSVGAGGYGYTF.

The CDR3 reads CASSRADKEGYTF. The CDR3 DNA sequence: TGTGCCAGCAGCCGAGCGGACAAGGAGGGCTACACCTTC. The chain carries TRBV7-2 and TRBJ1-2; possible D gene TRBD1, 5 bases. The V end lost 5 bases, the J end lost 8 bases, and 15 bases lay between the germline ends. This CDR3 spans 13 amino acids. Germline-derived CDR1 and CDR2 are SGHTA and FQGNSA. Combining the CDR3 with reference TRBV7-2 and TRBJ1-2 gives the whole variable domain GAGVSQSPSNKVTEKGKDVELRCDPISGHTALYWYRQSLGQGLEFLIYFQGNSAPDKSGLPSDRFSAERTGGSVSTLTIQRTQQEDSAVYLCASSRADKEGYTFGSGTRLTVV.

The genes are TRBV10-3 and TRBJ2-3, with 7 positions matching TRBD2. The CDR3 spans 13 residues. CDR1 is ENHRY, CDR2 SYGVKD, per germline. Trimming removed 6 bases from V and 5 bases from J; junction bases left unmatched: 5. The CDR3 DNA sequence: TGTGCCATCAGGCCGACTAGCCGAGATACGCAGTATTTT. Protein product: CAIRPTSRDTQYF.